A single sample gave rise to the 16 T cell receptor beta chains below, sequenced in a study of a mutant IDH1 vaccine in newly diagnosed glioma. These receptors' antigens are unknown. Sequenced by immunoSEQ multiplex PCR; TCRdb stores in-frame clones only, minus some. The sample contains about 54,000 clones, 80% to 90% of which appear only once. As to time point: week 35, safety follow-up. Vaccinated patients received 300 ug of mutant IDH1 20-mer peptide per dose, with topical imiquimod. The sequencing used PBMCs, collected from a glioma patient whose treatment included an IDH1 peptide vaccine. These TCRs come from a woman between 18 and 29 years old with glioma.

The chain is built from TRBV27 and TRBJ2-3, with a weak D call TRBD1 (6 bases). The V end lost 6 bases, the J end lost 1 base, and 20 bases lay between the germline ends. The V gene's germline CDR1 is MNHEY and CDR2 SMNVEV (reference sequence). The CDR3 consists of 17 residues. The CDR3, as DNA: TGTGCCAGCAGATCCCGACGTCAGACAGGCGGCACAGATACGCAGTATTTT. This sequence encodes CASRSRRQTGGTDTQYF.

CDR3 sequence (DNA): TGCAGCGTTGACGGATTGAACACTGAAGCTTTCTTT. It yields the protein CSVDGLNTEAFF. The chain combines TRBV29-1 with TRBJ1-1; D is uncertain. Germline CDR1 SQVTM, CDR2 ANQGSEA. V lost 3 bases to trimming and J lost 0 bases, with 5 bases between them. The CDR3 length is 12 residues.

As to this clone: Other nucleotide sequences from this sample produce the same CDR3. The rearrangement uses TRBV6-6 and TRBJ1-6; 7 positions agree with TRBD1. Germline lookup yields CDR1 MNHNY and CDR2 SVGAGI (reference sequence). CDR3 length equals 15 residues. Unmatched junction bases numbered 3, after V lost 6 bases and J lost 1 base. Here the CDR3 DNA reads TGTGCCAGCAGCGCAGGGGGATCCTATAATTCACCCCTCCACTTT. The encoded protein is CASSAGGSYNSPLHF.

The chain recombines TRBV2 with TRBJ1-6; D gene unclear. V was clipped by 6 bases and J by 6 bases, with 15 bases between them. The CDR3 totals 15 residues. In germline, CDR1 is SNHLY, CDR2 FYNNEI. The CDR3 sequence: CASRLPNSANSPLHF. Here the CDR3 DNA reads TGTGCCAGCAGACTACCGAATTCGGCTAATTCACCCCTCCACTTT.

The gene calls are TRBV14 and TRBJ1-2; perhaps TRBD1 as D (6 bases). The CDR3 spans 14 residues. Trimming stripped 0 bases from V and 2 bases from J, with 7 bases between. CDR1 and CDR2 from the germline V gene are SGHDN and FVKESK. The CDR3 nucleotides read TGTGCCAGCAGCCAAGACAGGGGAAACTATGGCTACACCTTC. It translates to CASSQDRGNYGYTF.

V gene TRBV4-3 combines with J gene TRBJ2-7, with D unclear. The CDR3 is 12 residues long. Germline values: CDR1 LGHNA, CDR2 YSLEER. Trimming shortened V by 0 bases and J by 2 bases, and 2 bases separated the two germline ends. The CDR3 sequence is CASSQEPYEQYF. The CDR3 region has the DNA TGCGCCAGCAGCCAAGAACCCTACGAGCAGTACTTC.

This chain connects TRBV19 to TRBJ1-4; weak D call: TRBD1 (5 bases). CDR3 length equals 16 residues. The germline V gene has CDR1 LNHDA and CDR2 SQIVND (reference sequence). V was shortened by 7 bases and J by 0 bases, with 15 bases between the two germline ends. The CDR3 loop is CASTIEGAATNEKLFF. Here the CDR3 DNA reads TGTGCCAGTACCATTGAAGGGGCTGCAACTAATGAAAAACTGTTTTTT.

This rearrangement joins TRBV9 to TRBJ1-6, with D unresolved. The germline V gene has CDR1 SGDLS and CDR2 YYNGEE. CDR3 length: 16 residues. Trimming stripped 0 bases from V and 0 bases from J, with 7 bases between. The CDR3 sequence: CASSVAADSYNSPLHF. DNA for the CDR3: TGTGCCAGCAGCGTAGCTGCGGACTCCTATAATTCACCCCTCCACTTT. Supplemented by reference TRBV9 and TRBJ1-6, the full variable domain reads DSGVTQTPKHLITATGQRVTLRCSPRSGDLSVYWYQQSLDQGLQFLIQYYNGEERAKGNILERFSAQQFPDLHSELNLSSLELGDSALYFCASSVAADSYNSPLHFGNGTRLTVT.

The chain links TRBV14 to TRBJ2-4; D call uncertain. Per germline, CDR1 SGHDN and CDR2 FVKESK. The V gene lost 0 bases and the J gene lost 1 base, with 13 bases spanning the gap. The CDR3 contains 17 residues. CDR3 sequence: CASSQDTGLGAKNIQYF. Here the CDR3 DNA reads TGTGCCAGCAGCCAAGATACCGGGCTCGGGGCCAAAAACATTCAGTACTTC. Complete variable domain (other parts from reference TRBV14 and TRBJ2-4): EAGVTQFPSHSVIEKGQTVTLRCDPISGHDNLYWYRRVMGKEIKFLLHFVKESKQDESGMPNNRFLAERTGGTYSTLKVQPAELEDSGVYFCASSQDTGLGAKNIQYFGAGTRLSVL.

The V and J genes are TRBV4-3 and TRBJ1-4, with unresolved D. Between the trimmed V and J ends, which lost 0 bases and 4 bases, there was a span of 12 bases. Germline CDR1 is LGHNA and CDR2 is YSLEER. The CDR3 length is 16 residues. The CDR3 loop reads CASSQEIPGNNEKLFF. The CDR3 DNA reads TGCGCCAGCAGCCAAGAAATCCCCGGAAATAATGAAAAACTGTTTTTT.

This clone appeared a single time. CDR3 sequence reads: CASSVAPPDTHTGELFF. DNA for the CDR3: TGTGCCAGCAGCGTAGCTCCCCCGGACACTCACACCGGGGAGCTGTTTTTT. This chain links TRBV9 with TRBJ2-2, with D perhaps TRBD1 (5 bases). CDR1 and CDR2 from the germline V gene are SGDLS and YYNGEE. The CDR3 is 17 residues long. V lost 0 bases to trimming and J lost 3 bases, with 15 bases between them.

A single count supports this clone. The chain links TRBV9 to TRBJ2-1; tentatively, D is TRBD2 (6 bases). Germline CDR1 reads SGDLS; CDR2 reads YYNGEE. This CDR3 spans 15 amino acids. Trimming removed 0 bases at V and 7 bases at J, with 14 bases between. CDR3 protein: CASSVGDSFWNEQFF. The CDR3 DNA sequence: TGTGCCAGCAGCGTAGGGGACTCATTTTGGAATGAGCAGTTCTTC. The whole variable domain, filled in from reference TRBV9 and TRBJ2-1, reads DSGVTQTPKHLITATGQRVTLRCSPRSGDLSVYWYQQSLDQGLQFLIQYYNGEERAKGNILERFSAQQFPDLHSELNLSSLELGDSALYFCASSVGDSFWNEQFFGPGTRLTVL.

CDR3 protein: CASSRDTADNEQFF. CDR3 DNA: TGTGCCAGCTCCCGGGACACGGCTGACAATGAGCAGTTCTTC. The V call is TRBV18, the J call TRBJ2-1; tentatively, D is TRBD1 (6 bases). Looked up from germline, CDR1 is KGHSH and CDR2 is LQKENI. The V end was cut by 6 bases, the J end by 5 bases, with 14 bases between. This CDR3 contains 14 residues.

The V gene is TRBV19, the J gene TRBJ2-7, with 7 bases lining up with TRBD1. Germline-derived CDR1 and CDR2 are LNHDA and SQIVND (reference sequence). This CDR3 is 14 amino acids long. Germline trimming cut 5 bases from V and 6 bases from J; bases unmatched to any gene: 10. The CDR3 reads CASSSRDRGLEQYF. CDR3 coding DNA: TGTGCCAGTAGTTCCCGGGACAGAGGGCTCGAGCAGTACTTC. The full variable domain, in which reference TRBV19 and TRBJ2-7 provide the parts outside the CDR3, is DGGITQSPKYLFRKEGQNVTLSCEQNLNHDAMYWYRQDPGQGLRLIYYSQIVNDFQKGDIAEGYSVSREKKESFPLTVTSAQKNPTAFYLCASSSRDRGLEQYFGPGTRLTVT.

This clone has just one count. This sequence joins TRBV13 and TRBJ1-2; 7 bases line up with TRBD1. This CDR3 is 17 amino acids long. The V segment lost 1 base and the J segment 4 bases; nucleotides outside the gene matches: 12. The germline V gene encodes CDR1 PRHDT and CDR2 FYEKMQ (reference sequence). CDR3 coding DNA: TGTGCCAGCAGCTTAGAGGGGGACAGAGAAACGGTCTATGGCTACACCTTC. Amino acids: CASSLEGDRETVYGYTF.

This clone was observed a handful of times. This chain connects TRBV19 to TRBJ2-7; TRBD1 aligns across 7 bases. Trimming at V came to 6 bases and at J to 6 bases, leaving 5 bases not matched to a gene. The germline V gene encodes CDR1 LNHDA and CDR2 SQIVND (reference sequence). CDR3 length equals 12 residues. In DNA, the CDR3 is TGTGCCAGTAGCCCCGGGACAGCCGAGCAGTACTTC. Its translation is CASSPGTAEQYF. Variable domain in full (rest from reference TRBV19 and TRBJ2-7): DGGITQSPKYLFRKEGQNVTLSCEQNLNHDAMYWYRQDPGQGLRLIYYSQIVNDFQKGDIAEGYSVSREKKESFPLTVTSAQKNPTAFYLCASSPGTAEQYFGPGTRLTVT.